The 10 T cell receptor beta chains below were found in one sample sequenced in a study of blood T cell repertoires in COVID-19. Libraries were prepared by immunoSEQ multiplex PCR; TCRdb keeps only in-frame clonotypes and omits some of them. The sample comprises around 250,000 clones, around 85% of which are singletons, and 1.9% rests with the top ten. The specimen sequenced was PBMCs or T cells enriched from blood (not recorded which). All receptors derive from a woman between 45 and 65 years old who had recovered from COVID-19.

The rearrangement uses TRBV18 and TRBJ1-1, with D hard to call. CDR1 is KGHSH, CDR2 LQKENI, per germline. The CDR3 sequence is 15 residues long. The V and J ends lost 1 base and 0 bases respectively, with 9 bases between them. CDR3 sequence: CASSPRGPVNTEAFF. The CDR3 DNA is TGTGCCAGCTCACCACGTGGGCCAGTGAACACTGAAGCTTTCTTT.

V is TRBV28 and J is TRBJ1-1, with D maybe TRBD1 (6 bases). The length of the CDR3 is 15 residues. Germline CDR1 and CDR2: MDHEN and SYDVKM. V lost 5 bases to trimming and J lost 4 bases, with 17 bases between them. The CDR3 reads CASSLIGARGTEAFF. DNA for the CDR3: TGTGCCAGCAGTCTGATAGGAGCCAGGGGCACTGAAGCTTTCTTT.

V gene TRBV9 combines with J gene TRBJ2-1; D uncertain. V lost 4 bases, J lost 7 bases, and 15 bases lay in between. Germline V lookup: CDR1 SGDLS, CDR2 YYNGEE. The CDR3 is 14 amino acids. In DNA, the CDR3 is TGTGCCAGCAGCCGAGAGTCCGTCAGGAATGAGCAGTTCTTC. It specifies CASSRESVRNEQFF.

V gene TRBV7-2 combines with J gene TRBJ1-5; TRBD1 matches 7 bases. Germline V gene sequence: CDR1 SGHTA, CDR2 FQGNSA. V dropped 6 bases and J dropped 5; count of bases not matched to a gene: 10. The CDR3 consists of 15 residues. CDR3 sequence: CASSKKGTDYQPQHF. CDR3 in DNA: TGTGCCAGCAGTAAAAAGGGGACAGATTATCAGCCCCAGCATTTT.

The chain is built from TRBV27 and TRBJ1-2, with 7 positions matching TRBD1. The germline V gene encodes CDR1 MNHEY and CDR2 SMNVEV (reference sequence). The V gene end was trimmed by 6 bases and the J gene end by 7 bases; junction bases not matched to a gene: 11. This CDR3 has 14 residues. DNA for the CDR3: TGTGCCAGCAGGCCAGGGGGTAAACTGGGTGGCTACACCTTC. Its translation: CASRPGGKLGGYTF.

This clone was recorded once. The chain couples TRBV27 to TRBJ1-1; no firm D call. CDR1 and CDR2 from the germline V gene are MNHEY and SMNVEV (reference sequence). V shed 2 bases and J shed 0 bases, with 10 bases lying between them. CDR3 length equals 15 residues. CDR3 in DNA: TGTGCCAGCAGTTTAGTATTGGGCATGAACACTGAAGCTTTCTTT. Protein sequence: CASSLVLGMNTEAFF.

V is TRBV6-4 and J is TRBJ2-1; 8 bases fit TRBD1. The CDR3 length is 18 residues. V was clipped by 3 bases and J by 0 bases; unmatched bases: 10. CDR1 and CDR2 from the germline V gene are MRHNA and SNTAGT. The DNA of the CDR3 is TGTGCCAGCAGTGATCACTATGGACAGGGCAGCTCCTACAATGAGCAGTTCTTC. Its protein product is CASSDHYGQGSSYNEQFF.

This clone showed up just a few times. The chain employs TRBV12-3 or TRBV12-4 and TRBJ2-2, with D unresolved. With 6 bases removed from V and 4 bases from J, the gap between germline ends came to 6 bases. This CDR3 spans 12 amino acids. CDR3 region: CASSPSTGELFF. CDR3 DNA: TGTGCCAGCAGCCCTTCCACCGGGGAGCTGTTTTTT.

This chain's CDR3 is CASSLWGGKSSYNEQFF. The CDR3 bases are TGTGCCAGCAGTTTATGGGGCGGGAAGAGCTCCTACAATGAGCAGTTCTTC. The V and J genes are TRBV27 and TRBJ2-1; possible D gene TRBD2, 6 bases. Germline V gene data show CDR1 as MNHEY and CDR2 as SMNVEV (reference sequence). The ends were cut back, 1 base at V and 0 bases at J, with 13 bases in the middle. CDR3 size: 17 residues.

The rearrangement joins TRBV7-2 to TRBJ2-7; D remains unclear. This CDR3 is built from 13 residues. Germline V gives CDR1 SGHTA, CDR2 FQGNSA. Trimming removed 7 bases from V and 0 bases from J, with 10 bases in between. The CDR3 bases are TGTGCCAGCACCTACCGTAGCTCCTACGAGCAGTACTTC. Protein sequence: CASTYRSSYEQYF.